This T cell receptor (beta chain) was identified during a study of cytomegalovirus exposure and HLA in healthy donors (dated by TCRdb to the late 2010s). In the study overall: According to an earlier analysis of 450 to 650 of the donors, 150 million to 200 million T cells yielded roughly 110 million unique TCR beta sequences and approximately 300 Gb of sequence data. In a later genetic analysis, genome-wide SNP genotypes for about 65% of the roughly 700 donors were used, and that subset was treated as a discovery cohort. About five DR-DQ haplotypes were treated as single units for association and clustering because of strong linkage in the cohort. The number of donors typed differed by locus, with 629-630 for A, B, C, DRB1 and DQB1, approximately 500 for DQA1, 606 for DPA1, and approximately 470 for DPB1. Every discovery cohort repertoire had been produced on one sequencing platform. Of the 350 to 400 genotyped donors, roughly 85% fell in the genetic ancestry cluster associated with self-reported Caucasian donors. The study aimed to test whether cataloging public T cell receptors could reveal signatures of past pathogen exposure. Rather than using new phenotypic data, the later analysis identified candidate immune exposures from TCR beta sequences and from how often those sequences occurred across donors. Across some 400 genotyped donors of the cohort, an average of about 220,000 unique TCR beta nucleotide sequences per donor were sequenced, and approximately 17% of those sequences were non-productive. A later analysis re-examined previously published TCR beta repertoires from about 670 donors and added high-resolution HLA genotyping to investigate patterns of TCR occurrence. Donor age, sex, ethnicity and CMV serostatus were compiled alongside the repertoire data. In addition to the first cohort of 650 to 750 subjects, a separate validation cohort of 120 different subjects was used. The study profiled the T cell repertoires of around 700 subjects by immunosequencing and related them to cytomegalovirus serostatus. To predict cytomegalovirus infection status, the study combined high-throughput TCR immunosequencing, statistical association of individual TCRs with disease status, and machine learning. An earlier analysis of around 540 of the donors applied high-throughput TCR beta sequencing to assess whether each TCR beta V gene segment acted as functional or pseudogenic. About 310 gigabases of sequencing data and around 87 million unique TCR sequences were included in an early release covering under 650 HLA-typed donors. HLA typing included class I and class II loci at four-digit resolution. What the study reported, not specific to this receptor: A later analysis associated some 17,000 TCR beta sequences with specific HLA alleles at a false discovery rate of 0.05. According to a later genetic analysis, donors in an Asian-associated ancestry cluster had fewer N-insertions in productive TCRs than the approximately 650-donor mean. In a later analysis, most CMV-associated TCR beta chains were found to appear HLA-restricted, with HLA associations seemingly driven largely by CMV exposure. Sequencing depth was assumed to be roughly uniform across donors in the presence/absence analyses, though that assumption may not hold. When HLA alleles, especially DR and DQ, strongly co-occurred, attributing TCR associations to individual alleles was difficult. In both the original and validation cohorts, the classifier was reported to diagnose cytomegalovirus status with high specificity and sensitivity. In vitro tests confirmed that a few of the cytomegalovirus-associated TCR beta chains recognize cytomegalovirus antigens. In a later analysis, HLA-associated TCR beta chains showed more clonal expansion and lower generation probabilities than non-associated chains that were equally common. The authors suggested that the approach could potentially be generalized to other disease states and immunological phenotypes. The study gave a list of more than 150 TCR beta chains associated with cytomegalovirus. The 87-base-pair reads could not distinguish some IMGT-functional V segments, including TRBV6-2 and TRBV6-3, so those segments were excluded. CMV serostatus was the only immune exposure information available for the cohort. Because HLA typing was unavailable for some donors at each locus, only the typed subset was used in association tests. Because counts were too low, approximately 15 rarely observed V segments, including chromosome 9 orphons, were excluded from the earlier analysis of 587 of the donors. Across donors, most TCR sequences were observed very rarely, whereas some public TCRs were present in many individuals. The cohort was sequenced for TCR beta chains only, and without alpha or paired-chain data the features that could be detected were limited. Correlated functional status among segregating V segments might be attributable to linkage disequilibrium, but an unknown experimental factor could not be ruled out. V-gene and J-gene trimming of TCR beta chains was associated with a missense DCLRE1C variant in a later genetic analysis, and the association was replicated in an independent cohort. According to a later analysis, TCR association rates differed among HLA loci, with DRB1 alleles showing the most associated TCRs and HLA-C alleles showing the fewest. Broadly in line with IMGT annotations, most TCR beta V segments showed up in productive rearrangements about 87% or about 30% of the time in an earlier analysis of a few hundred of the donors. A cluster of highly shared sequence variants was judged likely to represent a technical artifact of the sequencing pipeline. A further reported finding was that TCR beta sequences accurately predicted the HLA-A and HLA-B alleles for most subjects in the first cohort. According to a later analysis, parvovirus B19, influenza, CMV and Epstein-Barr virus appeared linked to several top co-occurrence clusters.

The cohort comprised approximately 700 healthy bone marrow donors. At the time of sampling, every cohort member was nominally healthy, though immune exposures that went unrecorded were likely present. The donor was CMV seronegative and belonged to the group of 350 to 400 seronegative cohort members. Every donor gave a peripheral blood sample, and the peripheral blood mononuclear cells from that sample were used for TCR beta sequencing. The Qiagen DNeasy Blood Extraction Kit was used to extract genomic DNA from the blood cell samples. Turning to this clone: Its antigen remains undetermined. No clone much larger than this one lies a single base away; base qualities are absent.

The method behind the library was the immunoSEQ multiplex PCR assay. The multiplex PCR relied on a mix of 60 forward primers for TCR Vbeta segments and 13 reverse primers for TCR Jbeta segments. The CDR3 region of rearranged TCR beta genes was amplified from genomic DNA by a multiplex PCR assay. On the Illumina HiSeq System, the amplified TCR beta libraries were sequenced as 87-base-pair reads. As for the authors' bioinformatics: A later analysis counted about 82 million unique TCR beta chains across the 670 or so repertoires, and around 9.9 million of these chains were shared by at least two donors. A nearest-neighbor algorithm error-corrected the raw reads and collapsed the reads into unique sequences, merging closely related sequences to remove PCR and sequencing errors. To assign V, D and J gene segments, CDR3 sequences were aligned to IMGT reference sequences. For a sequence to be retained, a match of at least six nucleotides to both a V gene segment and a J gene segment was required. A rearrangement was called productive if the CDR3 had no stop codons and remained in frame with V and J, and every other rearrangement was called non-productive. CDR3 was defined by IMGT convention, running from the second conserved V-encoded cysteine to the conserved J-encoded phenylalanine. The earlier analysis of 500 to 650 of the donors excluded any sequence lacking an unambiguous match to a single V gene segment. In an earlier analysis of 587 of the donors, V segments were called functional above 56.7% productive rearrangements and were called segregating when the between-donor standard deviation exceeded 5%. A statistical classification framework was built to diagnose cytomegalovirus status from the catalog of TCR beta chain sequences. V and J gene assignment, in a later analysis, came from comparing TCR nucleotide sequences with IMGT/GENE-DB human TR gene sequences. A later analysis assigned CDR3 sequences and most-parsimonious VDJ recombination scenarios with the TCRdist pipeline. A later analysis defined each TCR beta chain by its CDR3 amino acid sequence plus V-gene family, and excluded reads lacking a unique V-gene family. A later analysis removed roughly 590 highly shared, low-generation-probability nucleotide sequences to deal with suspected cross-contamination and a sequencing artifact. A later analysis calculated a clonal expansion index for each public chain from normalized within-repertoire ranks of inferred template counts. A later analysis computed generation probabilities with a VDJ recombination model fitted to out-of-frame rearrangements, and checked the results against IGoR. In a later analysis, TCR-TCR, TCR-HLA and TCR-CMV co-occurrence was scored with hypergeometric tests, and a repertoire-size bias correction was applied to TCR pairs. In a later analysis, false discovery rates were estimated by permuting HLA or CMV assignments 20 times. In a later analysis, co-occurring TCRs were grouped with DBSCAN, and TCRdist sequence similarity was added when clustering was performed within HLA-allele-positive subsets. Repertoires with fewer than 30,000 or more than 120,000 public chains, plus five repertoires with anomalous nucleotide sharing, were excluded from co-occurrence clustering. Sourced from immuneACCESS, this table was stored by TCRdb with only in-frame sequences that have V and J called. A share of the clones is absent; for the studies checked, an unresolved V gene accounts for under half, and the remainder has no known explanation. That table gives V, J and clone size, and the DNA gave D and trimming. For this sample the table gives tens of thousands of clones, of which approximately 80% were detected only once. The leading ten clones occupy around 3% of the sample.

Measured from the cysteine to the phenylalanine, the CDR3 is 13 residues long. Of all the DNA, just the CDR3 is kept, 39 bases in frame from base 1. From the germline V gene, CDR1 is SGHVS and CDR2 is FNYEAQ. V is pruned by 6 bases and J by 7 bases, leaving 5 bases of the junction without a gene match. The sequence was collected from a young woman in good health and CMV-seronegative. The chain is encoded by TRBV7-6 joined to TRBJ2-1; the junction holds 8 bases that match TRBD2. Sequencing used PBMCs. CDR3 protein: CASSSVAGNEQFF. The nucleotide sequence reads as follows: TGTGCCAGCAGTTCAGTAGCGGGGAATGAGCAGTTCTTC.